This entry lists 10 T cell receptor beta chains sequenced from one sample in a study of cytomegalovirus exposure and HLA in healthy donors. PCR amplification relied on 60 Vbeta primers (plus 13 Jbeta primers). Assay: immunoSEQ multiplex PCR; the TCRdb copy retains only in-frame clones and omits some. The sample has about 210,000 clones; around 83% are singletons. The sequencing input was PBMCs. The receptors here all came from a man between 40 and 49 years old in good health and CMV-seropositive.

The chain has TRBV14 and TRBJ2-1; 8 bases match TRBD1. J lost 10 bases, V lost 1 base, and 3 bases had no gene match. This CDR3 has 13 residues. Germline CDR1 SGHDN, CDR2 FVKESK. The CDR3 spells CASSQATGGEQFF. The CDR3 DNA reads as TGTGCCAGCAGCCAAGCCACAGGGGGGGAGCAGTTCTTC.

The V call is TRBV19, the J call TRBJ2-5; 7 nucleotides line up with TRBD2. Unmatched junction bases numbered 9, after V lost 3 bases and J lost 2 bases. This CDR3 comprises 16 residues. Germline V gene lookup returns CDR1 LNHDA and CDR2 SQIVND (reference sequence). CDR3 protein: CASSMSSGGKQETQYF. In DNA, the CDR3 is TGTGCCAGTAGTATGTCGTCCGGGGGGAAACAAGAGACCCAGTACTTC.

Only one count was recorded for this clone. This sequence joins TRBV18 and TRBJ2-1; TRBD2 agrees at 9 bases. Per germline, CDR1 KGHSH and CDR2 LQKENI. The CDR3 runs 17 residues. V gave up 3 bases and J gave up 3 bases; unmatched junction bases: 9. The CDR3 spells CASSPLSSGGIYNEQFF. CDR3 nucleotide sequence: TGTGCCAGCTCACCGTTATCGAGCGGGGGGATCTACAATGAGCAGTTCTTC.

The sample holds a few counts of this clone. This CDR3 is also generated by other DNA sequences in the sample. The V call is TRBV6-5, the J call TRBJ1-5; D possibly corresponds to TRBD1 (6 bases). Per the germline V gene, CDR1 is MNHEY and CDR2 is SVGAGI. With 6 bases removed from V and 0 bases from J, the gap between germline ends came to 9 bases. CDR3 size: 14 residues. CDR3 coding DNA: TGTGCCAGCAGAACAGGGAATAGCAATCAGCCCCAGCATTTT. Amino acids: CASRTGNSNQPQHF.

CDR3 sequence: CASRPGLAGGQETQYF. CDR3 bases: TGTGCCAGCAGACCGGGACTAGCGGGGGGCCAAGAGACCCAGTACTTC. This chain links TRBV5-4 with TRBJ2-5; 15 bases fit TRBD2. The CDR3 runs to 16 residues. The V segment lost 5 bases and the J segment 1 base; nucleotides outside the gene matches: 3. Germline CDR1 and CDR2: SGHNT and YYREEE (reference sequence).

This chain joins TRBV30 and TRBJ2-2; D not certain. Germline V CDR1 and CDR2: GTSNPN, SVGIG (reference sequence). The CDR3 extends over 11 amino acids. The CDR3: CGALNTGELFF. The CDR3 DNA reads TGTGGTGCGTTGAACACCGGGGAGCTGTTTTTT.

This clone was found a few times. V and J are TRBV10-1 and TRBJ2-7; possible D gene TRBD2, 5 bases. Deletions cut 6 bases from V and 3 bases from J, with 12 bases between. The CDR3 length is 13 residues. The germline gives CDR1 WNHNN, CDR2 SYGVQD (reference sequence). CDR3 bases: TGCGCCAGCAGCCGGGAAACCAGCTACGAGCAGTACTTC. Translated: CASSRETSYEQYF.

Only a few counts were recorded for this clone. V is TRBV5-1 and J is TRBJ1-2, with a weak D call TRBD1 (5 bases). Trimming left V 1 base short and J 4 bases short, with 11 bases between. Germline V lookup: CDR1 SGHRS, CDR2 YFSETQ. The CDR3 length is 14 residues. CDR3 coding DNA: TGCGCCAGCAGCTTGAGTCAGGGAGGCTATGGCTACACCTTC. Translated, it gives CASSLSQGGYGYTF.

The rearrangement joins TRBV19 to TRBJ2-6; D is perhaps TRBD1 (5 bases). Looked up from germline, CDR1 is LNHDA and CDR2 is SQIVND (reference sequence). The CDR3 covers 16 residues. V lost 3 bases, J lost 0 bases, and 9 bases lay in between. The DNA of the CDR3 is TGTGCCAGTAGTATTTACAGGTCCTCTGGGGCCAACGTCCTGACTTTC. Its translation is CASSIYRSSGANVLTF.

The chain is built from TRBV10-3 and TRBJ2-5, with 7 nucleotides matching TRBD2. V was clipped by 3 bases and J by 4 bases; unmatched bases: 8. The CDR3 consists of 15 residues. CDR1 and CDR2 (germline): ENHRY, SYGVKD. Here the CDR3 DNA reads TGTGCCATCAGTGATCTTCGCGGGAGACTAGAGACCCAGTACTTC. Translating it yields CAISDLRGRLETQYF.